A selection of T cell receptor beta chains follows, all from one sample in a study of monozygotic twins with inflammatory bowel disease. TCRdb re-analyzed the 5' RACE reads; it lists each CDR3 protein once, without DNA. This sample's table reports about 330,000 distinct CDR3 sequences. Sequences were obtained from blood. The receptors stem from a human donor with ulcerative colitis or Crohn's disease, or a healthy co-twin of an affected twin (not recorded which). Each CDR3 is given with its conserved first and last residue.

v_call	j_call	cdr3_aa
TRBV19	TRBJ1-4	CASSLWKGRERKLFF
TRBV9	TRBJ2-3	CASRGTIKKTAASDTQYF
TRBV6-5	TRBJ2-3	CASSYLEGSDTQYF
TRBV30	TRBJ2-1	CAREMTSGPSSYNEQFF
TRBV19	TRBJ2-6	CASSIDYGANVLTF
TRBV18	TRBJ1-1	CASSPQKNTEAFF
TRBV10-3	TRBJ2-3	CAIREQGDISDTQYF
TRBV6-2/TRBV6-3	TRBJ1-2	CASSYSGGFNYGYTF
TRBV4-1	TRBJ2-2	CASSQVTSGRGTGELFF
TRBV27	TRBJ1-1	CASAWGVNTEAFF
TRBV6-6	TRBJ2-1	CASGWTGDEQFF
TRBV20-1	TRBJ1-1	CSAEDGAGKAFF
TRBV7-2	TRBJ2-1	CASCLGDRDNNEQFF
TRBV27	TRBJ2-1	CASTPGPFNEQFF
TRBV9	TRBJ1-2	CASSAGQGSNYGYTF
TRBV24-1	TRBJ1-5	CATSETGSSNQPQHF
TRBV5-1	TRBJ1-1	CASVPAGGEGANTEAFF
TRBV7-9	TRBJ2-3	CASEGSDTQYF
TRBV11-2	TRBJ1-1	CASSFNSEGNTEAFF
TRBV7-2	TRBJ1-3	CASGVTGNTIYF
TRBV28	TRBJ2-5	CASSDSAGQETQYF
TRBV5-1	TRBJ1-2	CASSYRTEANYGYTF
TRBV5-1	TRBJ2-7	CASSLSRGLAGSYEQYF
TRBV11-3	TRBJ2-1	CASSPRPGLAGFNEQFF
TRBV5-1	TRBJ1-1	CASSIPSRGTEAFF
TRBV20-1	TRBJ1-5	CSAARVSNQPQHF
TRBV6-1	TRBJ2-1	CASRTLLVTNEQFF
TRBV14	TRBJ1-1	CASSQETRTEAFF